Each of the 14 T cell receptor beta chains below was sequenced from the same sample in a study of cytomegalovirus exposure and HLA in healthy donors. The study ran its PCR with 60 Vbeta and 13 Jbeta primers. The table came from immunoSEQ multiplex PCR; TCRdb's copy has only in-frame clones and leaves some out. The sample gives fewer than 120,000 clones, 78% of which show up once; around 1.3% is in the top ten. The sample was PBMCs. The source of these receptors is a woman aged 30 to 39 in good health and CMV-seronegative.

The chain combines TRBV4-2 with TRBJ2-2, with 9 nucleotides matching TRBD2. CDR3 size: 19 residues. Looked up from germline, CDR1 is LGHNA and CDR2 is YNFKEQ. V gave up 0 bases and J gave up 7 bases; unmatched junction bases: 15. CDR3 sequence (DNA): TGTGCCAGCAGCCAAGATCTTTGGGCGGCGGGGGGGCTGGGCGGGGAGCTGTTTTTT. It specifies CASSQDLWAAGGLGGELFF.

As concerns this clone: The junction does not match germline at one end; this may be a read error. The rearrangement joins TRBV6-4 to TRBJ2-1; D possibly corresponds to TRBD2 (6 bases). From germline, CDR1 is MRHNA and CDR2 SNTAGT. The CDR3 is 13 residues long. The CDR3 loop reads CASSSGTHNERFF. CDR3 nucleotides: TGTGCCAGCAGTTCCGGGACTCACAATGAGCGGTTCTTC.

V gene TRBV4-3 combines with J gene TRBJ2-7, with D tentatively TRBD2 (7 bases). There are 16 residues in the CDR3. Trimming pared 0 bases from V and 2 bases from J, leaving 14 bases between. Germline V gene sequence: CDR1 LGHNA, CDR2 YSLEER. CDR3 sequence (DNA): TGCGCCAGCAGCCAAGATCGCGCGGGGGCACCCTACGAGCAGTACTTC. This gives the protein CASSQDRAGAPYEQYF.

The rearrangement joins TRBV27 to TRBJ1-1, with 7 bases fitting TRBD1. V shed 8 bases and J 3 bases; nucleotides not matched to a gene: 9. Germline V gene data show CDR1 as MNHEY and CDR2 as SMNVEV (reference sequence). The length of the CDR3 is 14 residues. The CDR3 is CASRVIQGYTEAFF. In DNA, the CDR3 is TGTGCCAGCCGCGTAATACAGGGGTACACTGAAGCTTTCTTT.

This sequence joins TRBV2 and TRBJ2-5; D unclear. This CDR3 is 11 amino acids long. The V end was cut by 8 bases, the J end by 5 bases, with 9 bases between. Germline V gene lookup returns CDR1 SNHLY and CDR2 FYNNEI. CDR3: CASGTQETQYF. CDR3 DNA: TGTGCCAGCGGAACACAGGAGACCCAGTACTTC.

The rearrangement uses TRBV4-2 and TRBJ2-7; 9 nucleotides line up with TRBD1. Germline V gene lookup returns CDR1 LGHNA and CDR2 YNFKEQ. Trimming removed 4 bases from V and 3 bases from J; junction bases left unmatched: 10. This CDR3 has 16 amino acids. CDR3 loop: CASSPRIGDRVYEQYF. The CDR3 nucleotides are TGTGCCAGCAGCCCAAGGATTGGGGACAGGGTCTACGAGCAGTACTTC.

The gene calls are TRBV6-5 and TRBJ2-2; 8 nucleotides line up with TRBD2. This CDR3 has 15 residues. The V gene end was trimmed by 5 bases and the J gene end by 7 bases; junction bases not matched to a gene: 9. Per the germline V gene, CDR1 is MNHEY and CDR2 is SVGAGI. CDR3 loop: CASSPGTGTSGELFF. The CDR3 bases are TGTGCCAGCAGTCCTGGAACCGGGACTAGCGGGGAGCTGTTTTTT.

As for this clone: The sample holds other DNA sequences that translate to the same CDR3. This sequence joins TRBV7-3 and TRBJ2-3; 9 bases align to TRBD2. The CDR3 length is 14 residues. V lost 2 bases, J lost 3 bases, and 0 bases stayed unmatched. Germline V gives CDR1 SGHTA, CDR2 FQGTGA. The CDR3 DNA reads TGTGCCAGCAGCTTAGCGGGAGGGACAGATACGCAGTATTTT. It specifies CASSLAGGTDTQYF. The whole variable domain, remainder taken from reference TRBV7-3 and TRBJ2-3, is GAGVSQTPSNKVTEKGKYVELRCDPISGHTALYWYRQSLGQGPEFLIYFQGTGAADDSGLPNDRFFAVRPEGSVSTLKIQRTERGDSAVYLCASSLAGGTDTQYFGPGTRLTVL.

This clone appeared a few times. The chain combines TRBV10-3 with TRBJ1-3; maybe TRBD1 (6 bases). V lost 10 bases, J lost 2 bases, and 12 bases lay in between. The germline V gene has CDR1 ENHRY and CDR2 SYGVKD. This CDR3 contains 13 residues. The CDR3 sequence: CATTQGAGNTIYF. Written as DNA, the CDR3 is TGTGCCACGACACAGGGCGCTGGAAACACCATATATTTT.

The CDR3 DNA follows: TGTGCCAGCAGCGTAGGGGACTCTCACAATGAGCAGTTCTTC. It specifies CASSVGDSHNEQFF. This rearrangement joins TRBV9 to TRBJ2-1; tentative D call: TRBD2 (6 bases). The CDR3 has 14 residues. The V end lost 0 bases, the J end lost 5 bases, and 9 bases lay between the germline ends. CDR1 is SGDLS, CDR2 YYNGEE, per germline.

This clone was seen more than once but under ten times. This chain links TRBV2 with TRBJ1-1; D might be TRBD1 (5 bases). Per the germline V gene, CDR1 is SNHLY and CDR2 is FYNNEI. The ends were cut back, 4 bases at V and 4 bases at J, with 10 bases in the middle. This CDR3 has 13 amino acids. CDR3 sequence reads: CASSVGGGTEAFF. The DNA of the CDR3 is TGTGCCAGCAGTGTGGGCGGGGGCACTGAAGCTTTCTTT.

J is TRBJ2-5 and V is TRBV9; D might be TRBD1 (6 bases). The germline V and J ends were trimmed by 3 bases and 0 bases, with 15 bases remaining between them. The CDR3 sequence is 16 residues long. The germline V gene encodes CDR1 SGDLS and CDR2 YYNGEE. The CDR3 loop reads CASSGSPGHYQETQYF. CDR3 nucleotide sequence: TGTGCCAGCAGCGGAAGCCCGGGACACTACCAAGAGACCCAGTACTTC.

This chain links TRBV5-1 with TRBJ2-7; weak D call: TRBD1 (5 bases). V was trimmed by 0 bases and J by 3 bases, leaving 10 bases between them. This CDR3 has 14 residues. Germline V gene data show CDR1 as SGHRS and CDR2 as YFSETQ. CDR3 DNA: TGCGCCAGCAGCTTGGCGGTGGACATCTACGAGCAGTACTTC. Translation: CASSLAVDIYEQYF.

The rearrangement uses TRBV14 and TRBJ1-4; no firm D call. V shed 4 bases and J shed 7 bases, with 10 bases lying between them. The CDR3 loop spans 13 amino acids. The V gene's germline CDR1 is SGHDN and CDR2 FVKESK. The CDR3 coding sequence is TGTGCCAGCAGCCCCCGACACATTGAAAAACTGTTTTTT. Protein: CASSPRHIEKLFF.